A single sample is the source of the 10 T cell receptor beta chains below, sequenced in a study of shared clonotypes between healthy human individuals. Clones were read by immunoSEQ multiplex PCR, and TCRdb kept only the in-frame ones, dropping some. The data show approximately 2,000,000 clones, with 85% to 95% seen just once and 0.37% held by the top ten. Sequencing was performed on naive CD4+ T cells from PBMCs. Subset of the sample: CD45RA+ positively selected. These TCRs come from a man aged 18 to 29 in good health. Some clones in this sample may be carry-over from other donors' samples.

Only one count was recorded for this clone. The V call is TRBV6-1, the J call TRBJ2-7, with 8 bases aligning to TRBD1. CDR1 is MNHNS and CDR2 is SASEGT in the germline V gene. The CDR3 has 15 residues. The junction had 5 bases not matched to a gene; V was cut back by 2 bases and J by 2 bases. The CDR3: CASSETGGATYEQYF. The CDR3, as DNA: TGTGCCAGCAGTGAAACAGGGGGTGCTACCTACGAGCAGTACTTC.

V gene TRBV29-1 combines with J gene TRBJ2-1; D is perhaps TRBD2 (5 bases). Looked up from germline, CDR1 is SQVTM and CDR2 is ANQGSEA. Trimming stripped 8 bases from V and 8 bases from J, with 19 bases between. The CDR3 is 13 residues long. The CDR3 sequence is CSLKRLLGDEQFF. The CDR3 region has the DNA TGCAGCCTAAAGCGGTTACTTGGAGATGAGCAGTTCTTC.

The V call is TRBV5-1, the J call TRBJ2-7; D call uncertain. V lost 3 bases and J lost 3, with 13 bases in between. Germline-derived CDR1 and CDR2 are SGHRS and YFSETQ. This CDR3 has 14 residues. CDR3 residues: CASSSALAGYEQYF. As DNA, the CDR3 is TGCGCCAGCAGCTCAGCACTCGCTGGCTACGAGCAGTACTTC. The full variable domain, completed using reference TRBV5-1 and TRBJ2-7, is KAGVTQTPRYLIKTRGQQVTLSCSPISGHRSVSWYQQTPGQGLQFLFEYFSETQRNKGNFPGRFSGRQFSNSRSEMNVSTLELGDSALYLCASSSALAGYEQYFGPGTRLTVT.

The chain couples TRBV7-6 to TRBJ2-3; no reliable D call. The CDR3 totals 12 residues. V lost 0 bases to trimming and J lost 4 bases, with 2 bases between them. Per the germline V gene, CDR1 is SGHVS and CDR2 is FNYEAQ. CDR3 residues: CASSLAPDTQYF. CDR3 bases: TGTGCCAGCAGCTTAGCGCCAGATACGCAGTATTTT.

This clone was counted a few times. The V and J genes are TRBV2 and TRBJ1-1; D ambiguous. The germline V gene has CDR1 SNHLY and CDR2 FYNNEI. The CDR3 has 14 amino acids. Deletions cut 2 bases from V and 1 base from J, with 8 bases between. As DNA, the CDR3 is TGTGCCAGCAGTGAAATTAATGGGAACACTGAAGCTTTCTTT. It codes for CASSEINGNTEAFF.

The V and J genes are TRBV6-4 and TRBJ2-1; unclear D gene. CDR1 and CDR2 (germline): MRHNA, SNTAGT. This CDR3 has 11 amino acids. Trimming left V 1 base short and J 10 bases short, with 5 bases between. The CDR3 region is CASSDYGEQFF. The DNA of the CDR3 is TGTGCCAGCAGTGACTACGGGGAGCAGTTCTTC.

The rearrangement links TRBV28 to TRBJ2-7, with TRBD2 matching over 11 bases. V lost 2 bases, J lost 3 bases, and 6 bases stayed unmatched. This CDR3 has 16 amino acids. CDR1 and CDR2 from the germline V gene are MDHEN and SYDVKM. In nucleotides, the CDR3 is TGTGCCAGCAGTTTAGTAGCGGGAGGGCCCCGCTACGAGCAGTACTTC. Protein product: CASSLVAGGPRYEQYF.

The V call is TRBV19, the J call TRBJ2-1; the D gene is possibly TRBD2 (6 bases). V dropped 5 bases and J dropped 0 bases, with 17 bases sitting between them. This CDR3 is 17 amino acids long. Germline V lookup: CDR1 LNHDA, CDR2 SQIVND (reference sequence). The CDR3 DNA reads as TGTGCCAGTAGTCTTAATAGCGGTGCCGGCTCCTACAATGAGCAGTTCTTC. This sequence encodes CASSLNSGAGSYNEQFF.

Here the CDR3 reads CASSERETGSNEQFF. The CDR3 DNA reads as TGTGCCAGCAGTGAACGGGAGACAGGCTCCAATGAGCAGTTCTTC. This sequence joins TRBV25-1 and TRBJ2-1; D is perhaps TRBD1 or TRBD2 (6 bases each). There are 15 residues in the CDR3. The germline V gene has CDR1 MGHDK and CDR2 SYGVNS. With 2 bases removed from V and 6 bases from J, the gap between germline ends came to 14 bases. Variable domain in full (rest from reference TRBV25-1 and TRBJ2-1): EADIYQTPRYLVIGTGKKITLECSQTMGHDKMYWYQQDPGMELHLIHYSYGVNSTEKGDLSSESTVSRIRTEHFPLTLESARPSHTSQYLCASSERETGSNEQFFGPGTRLTVL.

The V call is TRBV5-4, the J call TRBJ2-1; D unclear. The germline V gene encodes CDR1 SGHNT and CDR2 YYREEE (reference sequence). Trimming removed 1 base from V and 0 bases from J, with 11 bases in between. The CDR3 length is 16 residues. The DNA of the CDR3 is TGTGCCAGCAGCTTGCCGCTCTCCAGCTCCTACAATGAGCAGTTCTTC. This gives the protein CASSLPLSSSYNEQFF.